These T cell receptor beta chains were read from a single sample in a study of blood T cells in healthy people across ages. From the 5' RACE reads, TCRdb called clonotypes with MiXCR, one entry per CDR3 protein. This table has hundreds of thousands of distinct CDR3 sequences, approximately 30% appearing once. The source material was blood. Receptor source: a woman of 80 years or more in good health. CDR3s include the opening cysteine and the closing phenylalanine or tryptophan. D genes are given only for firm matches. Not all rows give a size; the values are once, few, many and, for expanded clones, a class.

cdr3_nt: TGCAGTGCTCCCGGTTTAGGAGGGGGGGCCGGAGGAGCGGACAATGAGCAGTACTTC; cdr3_aa: CSAPGLGGGAGGADNEQYF; clone_size: NA; v_call: TRBV20-1; d_call: NA; j_call: TRBJ2-7
cdr3_nt: TGTGCCAGCAGTCCACCTGCTAGCTATGAGCAGTTCTTC; cdr3_aa: CASSPPASYEQFF; clone_size: NA; v_call: TRBV7-3; d_call: NA; j_call: TRBJ2-1
cdr3_nt: TGTGCCAGCAGCACATACAGGGAGCCCTACACCTTC; cdr3_aa: CASSTYREPYTF; clone_size: many; v_call: TRBV7-2; d_call: NA; j_call: TRBJ1-2
cdr3_nt: TGTGCCAGCAGCTTGGGGAGGACTAGACCCTACAATGAGCAGTTCTTC; cdr3_aa: CASSLGRTRPYNEQFF; clone_size: many; v_call: TRBV7-8; d_call: TRBD2; j_call: TRBJ2-1
cdr3_nt: TGTGCTAGTGGTTCTGGACAGTCTGGGGCCAACGTCCTGACTTTC; cdr3_aa: CASGSGQSGANVLTF; clone_size: many; v_call: TRBV12-5; d_call: NA; j_call: TRBJ2-6
cdr3_nt: TGTGCCAGCAGCTTAGCGAAGGTTGGCGGGGGCTTTAACTATGGCTACACCTTC; cdr3_aa: CASSLAKVGGGFNYGYTF; clone_size: many; v_call: TRBV7-2; d_call: NA; j_call: TRBJ1-2
cdr3_nt: TGTGCCAGCAGCTTAGGGCAGGTTAGCACAGATACGCAGTATTTT; cdr3_aa: CASSLGQVSTDTQYF; clone_size: many; v_call: TRBV11-2; d_call: NA; j_call: TRBJ2-3
cdr3_nt: TGTGCCAGCAGTTACTCCAGAGGGGGGCAAGAGACCCAGTACTTC; cdr3_aa: CASSYSRGGQETQYF; clone_size: many; v_call: TRBV6-5; d_call: NA; j_call: TRBJ2-5
cdr3_nt: TGTGCCAGCAGCTTAATAAATGAGCAGTACTTC; cdr3_aa: CASSLINEQYF; clone_size: NA; v_call: TRBV7-2; d_call: NA; j_call: TRBJ2-7
cdr3_nt: TGTGCCAGCAGTGTAGGGTGGGTGACTGAAGCTTTCTTT; cdr3_aa: CASSVGWVTEAFF; clone_size: few; v_call: TRBV2; d_call: NA; j_call: TRBJ1-1
cdr3_nt: TGTGCCAGCAGCCGGACTAGCGCGGGTAGCATTCAGTACTTC; cdr3_aa: CASSRTSAGSIQYF; clone_size: NA; v_call: TRBV12-3/TRBV12-4; d_call: TRBD2; j_call: TRBJ2-4
cdr3_nt: TGTGCCACCGTCGGCGTAGCCAAAAACATTCAGTACTTC; cdr3_aa: CATVGVAKNIQYF; clone_size: NA; v_call: TRBV7-3; d_call: NA; j_call: TRBJ2-4
cdr3_nt: TGTGCCAGCAGCTTAGCAAGGCTTACTGGAAACACCATATATTTT; cdr3_aa: CASSLARLTGNTIYF; clone_size: NA; v_call: TRBV7-2; d_call: NA; j_call: TRBJ1-3
cdr3_nt: TGCGCCAGCAGGTCCACGGGGGGAAACAACTATGGCTACACCTTC; cdr3_aa: CASRSTGGNNYGYTF; clone_size: many; v_call: TRBV5-1; d_call: NA; j_call: TRBJ1-2
cdr3_nt: TGCAGCGTTGCACATAGTGAGGGGGAGGCCTACGAGCAGTACTTC; cdr3_aa: CSVAHSEGEAYEQYF; clone_size: NA; v_call: TRBV29-1; d_call: NA; j_call: TRBJ2-7
cdr3_nt: TGTGCCGATAGCCAAGGTGGCAATGAGCAGTTCTTC; cdr3_aa: CADSQGGNEQFF; clone_size: many; v_call: TRBV7-9; d_call: NA; j_call: TRBJ2-1
cdr3_nt: TGTGCCTGGAGCCTTACCCAGGGTAGCAATCAGCCCCAGCATTTT; cdr3_aa: CAWSLTQGSNQPQHF; clone_size: NA; v_call: TRBV30; d_call: NA; j_call: TRBJ1-5
cdr3_nt: TGTGCCAGCAGCCAACGACAGGGAAGCGCCTACGAGCAGTACTTC; cdr3_aa: CASSQRQGSAYEQYF; clone_size: many; v_call: TRBV11-2; d_call: TRBD1; j_call: TRBJ2-7
cdr3_nt: TGTGCCAGCAGTAGGGGAGGGTCCTATGGCTACACCTTC; cdr3_aa: CASSRGGSYGYTF; clone_size: many; v_call: TRBV27; d_call: NA; j_call: TRBJ1-2
cdr3_nt: TGTGCCAGCAGTTCATACAGATCGAACACCGGGGAGCTGTTTTTT; cdr3_aa: CASSSYRSNTGELFF; clone_size: few; v_call: TRBV6-2/TRBV6-3; d_call: NA; j_call: TRBJ2-2
cdr3_nt: TGTGCCAGCAGTGACGAAACAGGGTCCGGGGGCTGCACCTTC; cdr3_aa: CASSDETGSGGCTF; clone_size: NA; v_call: TRBV6-1; d_call: NA; j_call: TRBJ1-2
cdr3_nt: TGCGCCAGCAGCTCGGGGGCCGAGGTCCACGAGCAGTACTTC; cdr3_aa: CASSSGAEVHEQYF; clone_size: many; v_call: TRBV5-1; d_call: NA; j_call: TRBJ2-7
cdr3_nt: TGTGCCAGCAGTTACTCGGGACAGACCTATGGCTACACCTTC; cdr3_aa: CASSYSGQTYGYTF; clone_size: many; v_call: TRBV6-2/TRBV6-3; d_call: TRBD1; j_call: TRBJ1-2
cdr3_nt: TGCAGCGTCGAGGGTTACCCGAGGACTGAAGCTTTCTTT; cdr3_aa: CSVEGYPRTEAFF; clone_size: many; v_call: TRBV29-1; d_call: NA; j_call: TRBJ1-1
cdr3_nt: TGTGCCAGCAGCCAAGAAAACCGAGAAGAGACCCAGTACTTC; cdr3_aa: CASSQENREETQYF; clone_size: many; v_call: TRBV3-1; d_call: NA; j_call: TRBJ2-5
cdr3_nt: TGTGCCAGCAGCCAAGATGGGAGCGGGGGGACCAATGAGCAGTTCTTC; cdr3_aa: CASSQDGSGGTNEQFF; clone_size: NA; v_call: TRBV3-1; d_call: TRBD2; j_call: TRBJ2-1
cdr3_nt: TGCGCCAGCAGCTTGTCGGGACCGGGTGAAGCTTTCTTT; cdr3_aa: CASSLSGPGEAFF; clone_size: many; v_call: TRBV5-1; d_call: NA; j_call: TRBJ1-1
cdr3_nt: TGTGCCAGTAGTATAGACGGACAGGGTGACTCTGGGGCCAACGTCCTGACTTTC; cdr3_aa: CASSIDGQGDSGANVLTF; clone_size: many; v_call: TRBV19; d_call: TRBD1; j_call: TRBJ2-6
cdr3_nt: TGTGCCAGCAGCCCCAACCGGGGGGTCACGGACGGCTACACCTTC; cdr3_aa: CASSPNRGVTDGYTF; clone_size: many; v_call: TRBV7-2; d_call: NA; j_call: TRBJ1-2
cdr3_nt: TGTGCCAGCAGCCAAGGACAGGGATCAGGTAGGGCTTTCTTT; cdr3_aa: CASSQGQGSGRAFF; clone_size: few; v_call: TRBV3-1; d_call: TRBD1; j_call: TRBJ1-1
cdr3_nt: TGCAGTGCTAGTTCGGACAGGGAGGATTTTCTGGGACCCCTCCACTTT; cdr3_aa: CSASSDREDFLGPLHF; clone_size: NA; v_call: TRBV20-1; d_call: TRBD1; j_call: TRBJ1-6
cdr3_nt: TGTGCCAGCATCTCCAAGTGGCAAACTGAGCAGTACTTC; cdr3_aa: CASISKWQTEQYF; clone_size: few; v_call: TRBV25-1; d_call: NA; j_call: TRBJ2-5
cdr3_nt: TGTGCCACCAGCAGAGGGTCGGGGAGCTCCTACAATGAGCAGTTCTTC; cdr3_aa: CATSRGSGSSYNEQFF; clone_size: many; v_call: TRBV15; d_call: NA; j_call: TRBJ2-1
cdr3_nt: TGTGCCAGCAGTTACTCGAGACTTACGACAGGGACTGAAGCTTTCTTT; cdr3_aa: CASSYSRLTTGTEAFF; clone_size: few; v_call: TRBV6-2/TRBV6-3; d_call: TRBD1; j_call: TRBJ1-1
cdr3_nt: TGTGCCAGCAGCCAGGACAGTTTTGCGGAGACCCAGTACTTC; cdr3_aa: CASSQDSFAETQYF; clone_size: many; v_call: TRBV7-9; d_call: NA; j_call: TRBJ2-5
cdr3_nt: TGTGCCAGCAGCCGGACAGGGGCCCGGGGGGAAAAACTGTTTTTT; cdr3_aa: CASSRTGARGEKLFF; clone_size: NA; v_call: TRBV7-3; d_call: TRBD1; j_call: TRBJ1-4
cdr3_nt: TGCGTCAGCAGCTTCGGCGAAGCCTACAATGAGCAGTTCTTC; cdr3_aa: CVSSFGEAYNEQFF; clone_size: NA; v_call: TRBV5-1; d_call: NA; j_call: TRBJ2-1
cdr3_nt: TGCGCCAGCAGCTTGGATGCAGCGGGGCCCTACGAGCAGTACTTC; cdr3_aa: CASSLDAAGPYEQYF; clone_size: many; v_call: TRBV5-1; d_call: TRBD2; j_call: TRBJ2-7
cdr3_nt: TGTGCCAGCAGCTACAACCGGGACAGGGTCGGAACCTACGAGCAGTACTTC; cdr3_aa: CASSYNRDRVGTYEQYF; clone_size: NA; v_call: TRBV28; d_call: TRBD1; j_call: TRBJ2-7
cdr3_nt: TGTGCCAGCAGTATGAGAGGACAGGGAGGGATGTGGTCCAGCTACAATGAGCAGTTCTTC; cdr3_aa: CASSMRGQGGMWSSYNEQFF; clone_size: many; v_call: TRBV27; d_call: NA; j_call: TRBJ2-1
cdr3_nt: TGTGCCAGCAGCGGAGACGACATGGCCTACGAGCAGTACTTC; cdr3_aa: CASSGDDMAYEQYF; clone_size: NA; v_call: TRBV6-1; d_call: NA; j_call: TRBJ2-7
cdr3_nt: TGTGCCAGCAGCGTTGGACAGGGGGCGATGAATGAGCAGTTCTTC; cdr3_aa: CASSVGQGAMNEQFF; clone_size: many; v_call: TRBV7-2; d_call: TRBD1; j_call: TRBJ2-1